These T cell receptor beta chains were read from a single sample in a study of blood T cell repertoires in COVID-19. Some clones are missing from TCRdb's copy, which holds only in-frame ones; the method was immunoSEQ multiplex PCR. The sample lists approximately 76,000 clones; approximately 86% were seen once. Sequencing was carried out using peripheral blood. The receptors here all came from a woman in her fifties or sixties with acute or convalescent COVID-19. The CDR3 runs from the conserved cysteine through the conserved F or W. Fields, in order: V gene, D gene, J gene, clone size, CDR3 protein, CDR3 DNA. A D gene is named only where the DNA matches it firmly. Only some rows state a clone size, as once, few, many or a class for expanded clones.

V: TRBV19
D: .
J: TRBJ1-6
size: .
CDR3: CASSLTVGALGSPLHF
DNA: TGTGCCAGTAGTCTGACGGTGGGGGCCCTGGGATCACCCCTCCACTTT

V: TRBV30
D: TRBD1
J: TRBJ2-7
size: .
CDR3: CAWRNRDRNLKGEQYF
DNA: TGTGCCTGGAGGAACCGGGACAGGAACCTCAAAGGGGAGCAGTACTTC

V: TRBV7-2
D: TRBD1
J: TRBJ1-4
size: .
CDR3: CASSLGGGLGEKLFF
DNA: TGTGCCAGCAGCTTAGGAGGGGGCCTTGGTGAAAAACTGTTTTTT

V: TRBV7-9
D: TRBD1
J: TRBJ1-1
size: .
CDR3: CASSPTGGADTEAFF
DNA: TGTGCCAGCAGCCCGACAGGGGGCGCGGACACTGAAGCTTTCTTT

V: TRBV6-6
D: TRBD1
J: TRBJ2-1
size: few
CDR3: CASSGQEVNEQFF
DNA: TGTGCCAGCTCGGGACAGGAGGTCAATGAGCAGTTCTTC

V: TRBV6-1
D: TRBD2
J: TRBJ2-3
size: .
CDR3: CASSERASGRGSTDTQYF
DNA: TGTGCCAGCAGTGAACGCGCTAGCGGGAGAGGGTCAACAGATACGCAGTATTTT

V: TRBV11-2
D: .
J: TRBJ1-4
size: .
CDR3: CASSLEPIVLNEKLFF
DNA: TGTGCCAGCAGCTTAGAACCTATTGTCCTTAATGAAAAACTGTTTTTT

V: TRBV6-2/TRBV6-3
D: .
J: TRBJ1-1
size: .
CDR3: CASSYSRVVNTEAFF
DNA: TGTGCCAGCAGTTACTCGCGGGTGGTGAACACTGAAGCTTTCTTT

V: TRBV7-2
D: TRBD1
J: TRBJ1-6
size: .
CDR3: CASRLQGPIVPLHF
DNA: TGTGCCAGCAGGTTACAGGGGCCCATTGTCCCCCTCCACTTT

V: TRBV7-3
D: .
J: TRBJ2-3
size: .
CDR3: CASKLIGGGTDTQYF
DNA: TGTGCCAGCAAACTTATAGGAGGGGGCACAGATACGCAGTATTTT

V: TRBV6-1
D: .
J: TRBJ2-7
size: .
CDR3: CASSEARVSRTGQYF
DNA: TGTGCCAGCAGTGAAGCACGGGTGAGCCGTACGGGGCAGTACTTC

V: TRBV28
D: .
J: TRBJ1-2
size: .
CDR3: CASSRGDYYGYTF
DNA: TGTGCCAGCAGTCGCGGGGACTACTATGGCTACACCTTC

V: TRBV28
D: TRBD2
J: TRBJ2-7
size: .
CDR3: CAIGRDGGKQYF
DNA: TGTGCCATCGGGAGGGACGGGGGAAAGCAGTACTTC

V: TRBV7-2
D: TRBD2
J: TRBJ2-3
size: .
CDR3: CASSLVGGVIDTQYF
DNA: TGTGCCAGCAGCTTAGTGGGAGGGGTGATAGATACGCAGTATTTT

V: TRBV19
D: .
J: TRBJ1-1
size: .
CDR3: CASSIIGAVTEAFF
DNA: TGTGCCAGTAGTATAATTGGGGCGGTGACTGAAGCTTTCTTT

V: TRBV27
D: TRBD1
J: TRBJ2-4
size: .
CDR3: CASSTWTGGSAKNIQYF
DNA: TGTGCCAGCAGTACCTGGACAGGGGGCTCAGCCAAAAACATTCAGTACTTC

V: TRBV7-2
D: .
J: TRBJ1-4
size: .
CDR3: CASSFVPGTNEKLFF
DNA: TGTGCCAGCAGCTTCGTGCCGGGAACTAATGAAAAACTGTTTTTT

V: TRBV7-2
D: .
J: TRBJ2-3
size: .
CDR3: CASSSSTDTQYF
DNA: TGTGCCAGCAGTAGTAGCACAGATACGCAGTATTTT

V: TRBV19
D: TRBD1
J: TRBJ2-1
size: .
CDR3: CASRIAGTGGGEQFF
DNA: TGTGCCAGTAGAATAGCCGGGACAGGGGGCGGTGAGCAGTTCTTC

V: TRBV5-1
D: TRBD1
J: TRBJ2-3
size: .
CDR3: CASSLGQGAADTQYF
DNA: TGCGCCAGCAGCTTGGGACAGGGGGCCGCAGATACGCAGTATTTT

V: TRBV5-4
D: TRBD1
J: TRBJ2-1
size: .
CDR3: CASSTGQLTYNEQFF
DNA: TGTGCCAGCAGCACGGGACAGCTGACCTACAATGAGCAGTTCTTC

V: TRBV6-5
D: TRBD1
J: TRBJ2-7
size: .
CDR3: CASRRDSLYEQYF
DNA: TGTGCCAGCAGACGGGACAGCCTCTACGAGCAGTACTTC

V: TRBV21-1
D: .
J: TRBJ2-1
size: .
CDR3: CASRILTGSSYNEQFF
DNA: TGTGCCAGCAGAATTTTGACAGGGTCCTCCTACAATGAGCAGTTCTTC

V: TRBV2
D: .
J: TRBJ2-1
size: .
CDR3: CASSEAAGDEQFF
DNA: TGTGCCAGCAGTGAAGCTGCGGGCGATGAGCAGTTCTTC

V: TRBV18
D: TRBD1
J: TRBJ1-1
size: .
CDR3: CASSSSTGRFTEAFF
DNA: TGTGCCAGCTCATCATCGACAGGGCGCTTCACTGAAGCTTTCTTT

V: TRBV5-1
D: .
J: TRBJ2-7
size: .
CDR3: CASSLDRALSYEQYF
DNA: TGCGCCAGCAGCTTGGACAGGGCACTCTCCTACGAGCAGTACTTC

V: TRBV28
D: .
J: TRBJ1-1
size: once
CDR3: CASSPRSRGNTEAFF
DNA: TGTGCCAGCAGTCCCCGGTCCCGCGGGAACACTGAAGCTTTCTTT

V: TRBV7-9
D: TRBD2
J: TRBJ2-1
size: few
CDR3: CASSLGLAGVNEQFF
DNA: TGTGCCAGCAGCTTAGGACTAGCGGGAGTCAATGAGCAGTTCTTC

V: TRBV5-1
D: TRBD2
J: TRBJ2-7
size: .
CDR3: CASSPGTSGGYSYEQYF
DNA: TGCGCCAGCAGCCCGGGGACTAGCGGGGGGTATTCCTACGAGCAGTACTTC

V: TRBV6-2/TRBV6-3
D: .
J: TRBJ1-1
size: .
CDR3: CASSWRNTEAFF
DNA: TGTGCCAGCAGTTGGAGGAACACTGAAGCTTTCTTT

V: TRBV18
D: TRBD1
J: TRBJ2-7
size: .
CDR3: CASSPAGTGDYEQYF
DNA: TGTGCCAGCTCCCCGGCCGGGACAGGAGACTACGAGCAGTACTTC

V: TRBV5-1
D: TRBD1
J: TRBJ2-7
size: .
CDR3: CASSGGTGRSSSYEQYF
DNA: TGCGCCAGCAGCGGAGGGACAGGGCGCTCCAGCTCCTACGAGCAGTACTTC

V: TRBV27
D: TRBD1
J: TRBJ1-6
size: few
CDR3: CASSQGVTYNSPLHF
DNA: TGTGCCAGCAGTCAGGGGGTTACCTATAATTCACCCCTCCACTTT

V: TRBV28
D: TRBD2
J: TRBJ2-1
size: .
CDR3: CATWTSGRNEQFF
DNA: TGTGCCACTTGGACTAGCGGGAGGAATGAGCAGTTCTTC

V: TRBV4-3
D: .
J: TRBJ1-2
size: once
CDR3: CASSQAPGLGYTF
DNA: TGCGCCAGCAGCCAAGCTCCCGGACTTGGCTACACCTTC

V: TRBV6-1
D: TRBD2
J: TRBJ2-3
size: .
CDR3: CASSEPGLSTDTQYF
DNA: TGTGCCAGCAGTGAACCGGGACTAAGCACAGATACGCAGTATTTT

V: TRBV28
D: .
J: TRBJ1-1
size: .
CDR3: CASSLRTPSEAFF
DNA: TGTGCCAGCAGTCTTAGAACCCCTTCTGAAGCTTTCTTT

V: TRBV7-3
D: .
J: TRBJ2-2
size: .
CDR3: CASSLQGFASGELFF
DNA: TGTGCCAGCAGCTTACAGGGGTTTGCATCCGGGGAGCTGTTTTTT